These 16 T cell receptor beta chains were all obtained from the same sample, sequenced in a study of T cells in Graves' hyperthyroidism and ophthalmopathy. RNA transcripts were the template for amplifying TCR beta CDR3 regions. During a first-round RT-PCR of the TCR CDR3, the HTBI primer set was used. One entry per CDR3 protein, called by TCRdb with MiXCR from the multiplex PCR reads. The sample yields about 180,000 distinct CDR3 sequences, approximately 17% seen once. The sequenced sample was blood. These TCRs come from a woman aged 50 to 65 with Graves' hyperthyroidism.

This clonotype was counted at least ten times. The rearrangement joins TRBV12-3 or TRBV12-4 to TRBJ1-1; D is ambiguous. The CDR3 is 12 amino acids. The V end lost 2 bases, the J end lost 3 bases, and 4 bases lay between the germline ends. CDR3 amino acids: CASSLQYTEAFF. CDR3 DNA: TGTGCCAGCAGTTTACAGTACACTGAAGCTTTCTTT.

This clonotype showed up many times. The CDR3 loop is CASSLSAGLAGGPDEQYF. CDR3 bases: TGTGCCAGCAGTCTATCGGCGGGACTAGCGGGGGGGCCTGACGAGCAGTACTTC. The chain combines TRBV28 with TRBJ2-7; 16 bases map to TRBD2. The germline V gene has CDR1 MDHEN and CDR2 SYDVKM. The CDR3 has 18 amino acids. V was pared by 5 bases and J by 5 bases, with 12 bases of the junction left unmatched. Using reference TRBV28 and TRBJ2-7 for the parts outside the CDR3, the full variable domain is DVKVTQSSRYLVKRTGEKVFLECVQDMDHENMFWYRQDPGLGLRLIYFSYDVKMKEKGDIPEGYSVSREKKERFSLILESASTNQTSMYLCASSLSAGLAGGPDEQYFGPGTRLTVT.

This chain connects TRBV11-3 to TRBJ2-1; 8 positions match TRBD2. Germline V lookup: CDR1 SGHNT, CDR2 YENEEA. The CDR3 has 16 residues. V shed 5 bases, J shed 2 bases, and the junction held 8 bases outside the gene matches. The CDR3 region has the DNA TGTGCCAGCAGCCCGGGGGGGGGGGGGGCCTACAATGAGCAGTTCTTC. Amino acid sequence: CASSPGGGGAYNEQFF.

This clonotype was counted many times. The chain carries TRBV11-2 and TRBJ2-1, with D possibly TRBD2 on 6 matching bases. CDR3 size: 14 residues. Germline V gene lookup returns CDR1 SGHAT and CDR2 FQNNGV. The ends were cut back, 8 bases at V and 2 bases at J, with 13 bases in the middle. The CDR3 reads CASGKTRPYNEQFF. CDR3 coding DNA: TGTGCCAGCGGGAAGACTAGGCCCTACAATGAGCAGTTCTTC.

The chain recombines TRBV28 with TRBJ1-2; D unclear. CDR3 length equals 15 residues. Trimming took 2 bases from V and 6 from J, leaving 16 bases between them. CDR1 and CDR2 (germline): MDHEN, SYDVKM. The CDR3 spells CASSLRPDGSDGYTF. The CDR3 coding sequence is TGTGCCAGCAGTTTAAGGCCGGACGGATCGGATGGCTACACCTTC.

This clonotype was seen ten or more times. V and J are TRBV20-1 and TRBJ1-2; 7 bases are shared with TRBD1. The CDR3 loop spans 12 amino acids. Germline assignment: CDR1 DFQATT and CDR2 SNEGSKA (reference sequence). V lost 5 bases to trimming and J lost 5 bases; unmatched junction nucleotides: 5. CDR3 DNA sequence: TGCAGTGCTGTTCAGGGGGAATATGGCTACACCTTC. Translation gives CSAVQGEYGYTF.

This clonotype was detected ten times or more. The rearrangement links TRBV20-1 to TRBJ2-1; D possibly corresponds to TRBD1 (7 bases). The V gene lost 3 bases and the J gene lost 5 bases, with 17 bases spanning the gap. Germline V gene data show CDR1 as DFQATT and CDR2 as SNEGSKA (reference sequence). The CDR3 extends over 15 amino acids. CDR3 amino acids: CSASRGARRNNEQFF. CDR3 sequence (DNA): TGCAGTGCTAGCAGGGGGGCGAGGCGTAACAATGAGCAGTTCTTC.

The table lists this clonotype with many counts. The rearrangement joins TRBV7-2 to TRBJ2-3, with 8 bases fitting TRBD1. The germline gives CDR1 SGHTA, CDR2 FQGNSA. V trimming: 5 bases; J trimming: 2 bases; junction bases outside the gene matches: 12. This CDR3 has 17 residues. The CDR3 nucleotides are TGTGCCAGCAGCATCCCGCAGGGGGCTGATCACACAGATACGCAGTATTTT. Translating it yields CASSIPQGADHTDTQYF.

The sample holds many counts of this clonotype. This chain links TRBV7-9 with TRBJ1-2; D gene unclear. V was cut by 4 bases and J by 5 bases, with 11 bases left in between. CDR3 length equals 13 residues. Germline CDR1 is SEHNR and CDR2 is FQNEAQ (reference sequence). The CDR3 is CASSSHTGYGYTF. CDR3 sequence (DNA): TGTGCCAGCAGCTCCCACACGGGGTATGGCTACACCTTC.

In its sample, this clonotype was seen many times. The V gene is TRBV6-1, the J gene TRBJ2-3; a weak D match, TRBD1 (6 bases). V was pared by 6 bases and J by 7 bases, with 14 bases between. The germline V gene has CDR1 MNHNS and CDR2 SASEGT. The CDR3 is 13 residues long. For the CDR3, the DNA is TGTGCCAGCAGCAACTCACAGGGTTATACGCAGTATTTT. Amino acid sequence: CASSNSQGYTQYF.

This clonotype was observed at least ten times. CDR3 amino acids: CASSTGDRDPLHF. In DNA, the CDR3 is TGCGCCAGCAGCACCGGGGACCGGGACCCCCTCCACTTT. The J gene is TRBJ1-6, the V gene TRBV5-1; D may be TRBD1 (5 bases). The CDR3 loop spans 13 amino acids. Per the germline V gene, CDR1 is SGHRS and CDR2 is YFSETQ. V was pared by 4 bases and J by 13 bases, with 15 bases between.

This clonotype was seen a few times. The CDR3 sequence is CASSYGQGGAFF. CDR3 sequence (DNA): TGTGCCAGCAGTTACGGACAGGGGGGAGCTTTCTTT. The V gene is TRBV6-5, the J gene TRBJ1-1; TRBD1 matches at 10 bases. This CDR3 region has 12 residues. From germline, CDR1 is MNHEY and CDR2 SVGAGI. J was trimmed by 10 bases and V by 2 bases; bases with no gene match: 1.

This clonotype showed up many times. The CDR3 here is CATQWGNGYTF. The CDR3, as DNA: TGTGCCACCCAGTGGGGAAATGGCTACACCTTC. The chain combines TRBV6-1 with TRBJ1-2; D gene unclear. The V and J ends lost 10 bases and 6 bases respectively, with 12 bases between them. CDR3 length: 11 amino acids. Germline assignment: CDR1 MNHNS and CDR2 SASEGT.

This clonotype came up many times. The V and J genes are TRBV28 and TRBJ2-5; 7 bases are shared with TRBD2. From germline, CDR1 is MDHEN and CDR2 SYDVKM. With 5 bases clipped from V and 5 bases from J, the junction kept 5 bases outside the gene matches. The CDR3 sequence is 13 residues long. DNA of the CDR3: TGTGCCAGCAGTCAAGCGGGGCAGGAGACCCAGTACTTC. Translated, it gives CASSQAGQETQYF.

This chain links TRBV12-3 or TRBV12-4 with TRBJ1-1; D not certain. CDR3 length equals 13 residues. V was shortened by 0 bases and J by 6 bases, with 8 bases between the two germline ends. In nucleotides, the CDR3 is TGTGCCAGCAGTTTAGCGCTAGGGTCTGAAGCTTTCTTT. This codes for CASSLALGSEAFF.

Ten or more counts support this clonotype. The chain is built from TRBV9 and TRBJ1-1, with no clear D. This CDR3 is 15 amino acids long. The germline gives CDR1 SGDLS, CDR2 YYNGEE. V was pared by 0 bases and J by 3 bases, with 12 bases between. The CDR3 nucleotides are TGTGCCAGCAGCGTAGGAGTGGAAAGGTACACTGAAGCTTTCTTT. Amino acids: CASSVGVERYTEAFF.